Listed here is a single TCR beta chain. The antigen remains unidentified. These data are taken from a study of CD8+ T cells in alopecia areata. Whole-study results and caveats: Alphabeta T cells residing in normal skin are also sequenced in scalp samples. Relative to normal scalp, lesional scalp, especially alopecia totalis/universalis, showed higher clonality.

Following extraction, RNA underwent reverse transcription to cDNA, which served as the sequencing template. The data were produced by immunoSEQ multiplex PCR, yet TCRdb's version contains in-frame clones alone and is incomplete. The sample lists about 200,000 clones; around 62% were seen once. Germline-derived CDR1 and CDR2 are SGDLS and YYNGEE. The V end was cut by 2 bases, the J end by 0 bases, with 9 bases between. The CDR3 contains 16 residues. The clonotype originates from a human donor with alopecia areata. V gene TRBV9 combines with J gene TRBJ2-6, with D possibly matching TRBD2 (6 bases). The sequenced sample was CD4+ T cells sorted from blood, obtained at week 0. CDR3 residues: CASSVRGSSGANVLTF. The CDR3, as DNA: TGTGCCAGCAGCGTTCGGGGGAGCTCTGGGGCCAACGTCCTGACTTTC.